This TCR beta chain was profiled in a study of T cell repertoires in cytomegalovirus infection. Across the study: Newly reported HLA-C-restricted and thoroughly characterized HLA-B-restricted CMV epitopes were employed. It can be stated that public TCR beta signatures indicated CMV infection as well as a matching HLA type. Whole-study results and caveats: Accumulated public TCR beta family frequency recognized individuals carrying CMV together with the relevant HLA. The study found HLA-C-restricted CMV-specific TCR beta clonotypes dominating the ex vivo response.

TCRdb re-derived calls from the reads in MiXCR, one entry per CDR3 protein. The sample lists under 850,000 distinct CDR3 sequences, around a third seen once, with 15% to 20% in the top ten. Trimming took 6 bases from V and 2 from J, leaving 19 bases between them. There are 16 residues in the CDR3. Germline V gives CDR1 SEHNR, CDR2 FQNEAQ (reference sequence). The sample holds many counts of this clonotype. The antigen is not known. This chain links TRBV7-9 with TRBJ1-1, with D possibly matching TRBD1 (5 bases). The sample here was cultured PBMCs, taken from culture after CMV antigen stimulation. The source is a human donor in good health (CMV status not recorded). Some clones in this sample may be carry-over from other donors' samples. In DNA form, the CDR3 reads TGTGCCAGCAGGGGACCACCGAGTGGGGGTAACACTGAAGCTTTCTTT. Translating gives CASRGPPSGGNTEAFF.